This T cell receptor beta chain came from a study of blood T cells in healthy people across ages. The V end lost 4 bases, the J end lost 7 bases, and 14 bases lay between the germline ends. CDR1 is SGHRS and CDR2 is YFSETQ in the germline V gene. The length of the CDR3 is 13 residues. Using a J-beta primer mix together with a sample-barcoded 5' primer, a second PCR was run for roughly 6 to 12 cycles. TCRdb independently ran MiXCR on the 5' RACE reads; one entry per CDR3 protein. This sample has around 1,700,000 distinct CDR3 sequences, with about 30% found just once. V and J are TRBV5-1 and TRBJ1-1; no clear D gene. The sample consisted of blood. This clonotype was obtained from a woman younger than 45 in good health. The CDR3 loop is CASSPGGINEAFF. The CDR3 DNA reads TGCGCCAGCAGCCCAGGCGGAATAAATGAAGCTTTCTTT.